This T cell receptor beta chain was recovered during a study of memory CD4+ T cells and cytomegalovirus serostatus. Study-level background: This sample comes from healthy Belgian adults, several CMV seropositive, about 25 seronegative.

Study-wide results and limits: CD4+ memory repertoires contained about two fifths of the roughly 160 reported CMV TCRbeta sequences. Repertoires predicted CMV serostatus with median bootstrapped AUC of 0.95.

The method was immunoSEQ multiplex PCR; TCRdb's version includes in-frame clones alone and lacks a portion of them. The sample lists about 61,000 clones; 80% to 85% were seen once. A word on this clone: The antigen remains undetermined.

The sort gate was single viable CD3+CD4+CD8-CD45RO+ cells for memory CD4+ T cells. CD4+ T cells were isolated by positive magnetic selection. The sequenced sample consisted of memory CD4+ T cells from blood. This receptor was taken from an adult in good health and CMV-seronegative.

CDR3: CASLVREGPYEQYF. For the CDR3, the DNA is TGTGCCAGCCTGGTCCGGGAGGGCCCCTACGAGCAGTACTTC. This sequence joins TRBV7-2 and TRBJ2-7; 8 bases are shared with TRBD2. This CDR3 has 14 amino acids. V shed 8 bases and J 2 bases; nucleotides not matched to a gene: 8. Germline V gives CDR1 SGHTA, CDR2 FQGNSA.